The clone carrying this TCR beta chain was observed at least ten times. The library was prepared for alpha chains; this beta chain is a stray read, so its frequency means little. Time point reported: sample taken at primary tumor resection. Whole RNA came from tumor, nontumor lung or frozen PBMC and was sequenced without being sorted. The cohort: approximately 66 early-stage, untreated non-small cell lung cancer patients. Every TCR cDNA molecule carried a tag that served as a unique molecular identifier. TCRdb called the 5' RACE reads again in MiXCR, with one record for every CDR3 protein. The sample holds about 13,000 distinct CDR3 sequences, approximately 4.8% seen once. Per the germline V gene, CDR1 is LGHNA and CDR2 is YNFKEQ. Losses at the gene ends were 4 bases for V and 6 bases for J; bases not matched to a gene: 6. The CDR3 is 15 residues long. This entry comes from a study of spatial heterogeneity in lung cancer. Across the whole study: Detection of beta-chain sequences consistently exceeded that of alpha-chain sequences. Raw reads showed each unique TCR and UMI combination turning up more than ten times on average.

The sample here was lung tumor tissue, taken at surgery. The chain uses TRBV4-2 and TRBJ2-3, with 11 bases aligning to TRBD2. This TCR was recovered from a human donor with early-stage non-small cell lung cancer. CDR3 DNA: TGTGCCAGCAGCCTTGGGACTAGCGGACCCGATACGCAGTATTTT. Translation: CASSLGTSGPDTQYF.